This T cell receptor beta chain was identified in a study of CXCR3-negative and CXCR3-positive naive CD8 T cells. The authors prepared UMI-labeled TRB cDNA libraries by 5' RACE. For each CDR3 protein, TCRdb gives one entry from its re-call of the 5' RACE reads, without DNA. Here the sample table reports under 90,000 distinct CDR3 sequences. The CDR3 spans 14 residues. CDR1 is KGHDR, CDR2 SFDVKD, per germline. On this clonotype: Its cognate antigen is unknown.

Study results and caveats: CXCR3-negative naive cells had less hydrophobic TRB CDR3s than did CXCR3-positive naive cells.

Sequencing was carried out using naive CXCR3+ CD8+ T cells from blood. Indicated subset: CD45RO-CCR7+CD27+CD95- naive CD8+ T cells expressing CXCR3 (TNR3+). This TCR was sampled from a human donor in good health. Some clones in this sample may be carry-over from other donors' samples. V and J are TRBV24-1 and TRBJ2-3; TCRdb lists TRBD2, though no DNA is available to test this call. CDR3 amino acids: CATSGTSVADTQYF.